These 24 T cell receptor beta chains share one sample of origin, sequenced in a study of blood T cell repertoires in COVID-19. Sequencing used immunoSEQ multiplex PCR; TCRdb keeps in-frame clones, though not all of them. Of more than 200,000 clones listed, 84% are singletons. Source material: peripheral blood. These receptors all come from a man aged 60 to 75 with acute or convalescent COVID-19.

The chain uses TRBV5-1 and TRBJ2-5; TRBD1 aligns across 10 bases. This CDR3 region has 14 residues. Germline values: CDR1 SGHRS, CDR2 YFSETQ. Trimming at V came to 4 bases and at J to 4 bases, leaving 4 bases not matched to a gene. The CDR3 nucleotides are TGCGCCAGCAGCATAGGACAGGGGGGAGAGACCCAGTACTTC. Translating gives CASSIGQGGETQYF. The full variable domain, its missing parts supplied by reference TRBV5-1 and TRBJ2-5, is KAGVTQTPRYLIKTRGQQVTLSCSPISGHRSVSWYQQTPGQGLQFLFEYFSETQRNKGNFPGRFSGRQFSNSRSEMNVSTLELGDSALYLCASSIGQGGETQYFGPGTRLLVL.

The V and J genes are TRBV19 and TRBJ1-5; 9 nucleotides align to TRBD1. J gave up 4 bases and V 5 bases, and 9 bases lay outside the gene matches. The germline CDR1 and CDR2 sequences are LNHDA and SQIVND (reference sequence). The CDR3 extends over 16 amino acids. The CDR3 coding sequence is TGTGCCAGTAGTTGGGGCGGGACAGGGTGGAATCAGCCCCAGCATTTT. Protein sequence: CASSWGGTGWNQPQHF. Variable domain in full (rest from reference TRBV19 and TRBJ1-5): DGGITQSPKYLFRKEGQNVTLSCEQNLNHDAMYWYRQDPGQGLRLIYYSQIVNDFQKGDIAEGYSVSREKKESFPLTVTSAQKNPTAFYLCASSWGGTGWNQPQHFGDGTRLSIL.

This rearrangement joins TRBV7-3 to TRBJ2-1, with TRBD2 matching over 12 bases. The CDR3 runs to 15 residues. Germline V lookup: CDR1 SGHTA, CDR2 FQGTGA. Germline trimming cut 3 bases from V and 8 bases from J; bases unmatched to any gene: 5. CDR3 in DNA: TGTGCCAGCAGCTTTCTAGCGGGGGGGCCGGATGAGCAGTTCTTC. Translation gives CASSFLAGGPDEQFF.

This chain links TRBV7-6 with TRBJ2-7, with D perhaps matching TRBD2 (6 bases). Between the trimmed V and J ends, which lost 2 bases and 3 bases, there was a span of 11 bases. This CDR3 has 14 amino acids. Germline loops: CDR1 SGHVS, CDR2 FNYEAQ. The CDR3 bases are TGTGCCAGCAGCTTAAATCCTAGCGACTACGAGCAGTACTTC. Encoded protein: CASSLNPSDYEQYF.

This chain joins TRBV5-1 and TRBJ2-3, with D possibly matching TRBD2 (5 bases). V gave up 6 bases and J gave up 0 bases, with 11 bases separating them. Germline values: CDR1 SGHRS, CDR2 YFSETQ. This CDR3 has 14 residues. The CDR3, as DNA: TGCGCCAGCAACCTTGGCGGGAGCACAGATACGCAGTATTTT. Amino acids: CASNLGGSTDTQYF.

The CDR3 region has the DNA TGTGCCAGCAGCCGTGGACAGGCGGATTCACCCCTCCACTTT. Protein sequence: CASSRGQADSPLHF. V is TRBV7-9 and J is TRBJ1-6; 7 nucleotides agree with TRBD1. Germline-derived CDR1 and CDR2 are SEHNR and FQNEAQ (reference sequence). The trim removed 5 bases at V and 8 bases at J, leaving 6 bases unmatched. The CDR3 sequence is 14 residues long. Looking up the rest from reference TRBV7-9 and TRBJ1-6 gives the full variable domain: DTGVSQNPRHKITKRGQNVTFRCDPISEHNRLYWYRQTLGQGPEFLTYFQNEAQLEKSRLLSDRFSAERPKGSFSTLEIQRTEQGDSAMYLCASSRGQADSPLHFGNGTRLTVT.

A few counts support this clone. The genes are TRBV11-2 and TRBJ2-1; 8 positions match TRBD2. Per germline, CDR1 SGHAT and CDR2 FQNNGV. Trimming cost V 2 bases and J 3 bases; bases outside gene matches: 3. The CDR3 consists of 15 residues. The CDR3 DNA reads TGTGCCAGCAGCTTAACCAGCGGGAGCTACAATGAGCAGTTCTTC. This sequence encodes CASSLTSGSYNEQFF.

The chain uses TRBV29-1 and TRBJ2-2; 8 nucleotides agree with TRBD1. CDR1 is SQVTM, CDR2 ANQGSEA, per germline. The V gene end was trimmed by 1 base and the J gene end by 1 base; junction bases not matched to a gene: 2. This CDR3 region has 15 residues. The CDR3 here is CSVEVGTGNTGELFF. CDR3 DNA sequence: TGCAGCGTTGAAGTCGGGACAGGGAACACCGGGGAGCTGTTTTTT.

V usage is TRBV11-1 and J usage is TRBJ1-1, with TRBD1 identical over 11 bases. The V gene's germline CDR1 is SGHAT and CDR2 FQDESV (reference sequence). The CDR3 is 15 amino acids. V lost 6 bases to trimming and J lost 5 bases; unmatched junction nucleotides: 8. CDR3 amino acids: CASRRTGGQGTEAFF. The CDR3 nucleotides read TGTGCCAGCAGACGGACAGGGGGCCAGGGGACTGAAGCTTTCTTT.

The chain joins TRBV28 to TRBJ1-2; 8 bases are shared with TRBD1. Per the germline V gene, CDR1 is MDHEN and CDR2 is SYDVKM. Trimming cost V 6 bases and J 5 bases; bases outside gene matches: 8. CDR3 length equals 14 residues. Here the CDR3 DNA reads TGTGCCAGCAGCACCGACAGGGGACGGTATGGCTACACCTTC. Its protein product is CASSTDRGRYGYTF.

In this sample, this clone turned up once. The chain combines TRBV5-1 with TRBJ1-2; D is possibly TRBD1 (6 bases). Trimming pared 3 bases from V and 7 bases from J, leaving 16 bases between. CDR1 is SGHRS, CDR2 YFSETQ, per germline. There are 14 residues in the CDR3. The CDR3 here is CASSWGWDKGGYTF. The CDR3 DNA sequence: TGCGCCAGCAGCTGGGGTTGGGACAAGGGTGGCTACACCTTC.

The chain employs TRBV14 and TRBJ2-7, with 8 bases matching TRBD1. V dropped 6 bases and J dropped 5; count of bases not matched to a gene: 6. The length of the CDR3 is 13 residues. Germline CDR1 and CDR2: SGHDN and FVKESK. The CDR3 spells CASRNRGNDEQYF. In DNA, the CDR3 is TGTGCCAGCAGGAACAGGGGGAACGACGAGCAGTACTTC.

The chain joins TRBV5-1 to TRBJ2-1; 12 nucleotides match TRBD2. The V gene's germline CDR1 is SGHRS and CDR2 YFSETQ. CDR3 size: 15 residues. The ends lost 5 bases at V and 4 bases at J; junction bases unmatched: 4. Here the CDR3 reads CASRVTSGGYNEQFF. DNA of the CDR3: TGCGCCAGCAGGGTGACTAGCGGGGGTTACAATGAGCAGTTCTTC.

V usage is TRBV6-6 and J usage is TRBJ1-6, with 7 bases that match TRBD1. The CDR3 runs 15 residues. The V segment lost 11 bases and the J segment 0 bases; nucleotides outside the gene matches: 7. Germline lookup yields CDR1 MNHNY and CDR2 SVGAGI (reference sequence). The CDR3 DNA sequence: TGTGCCGCTAAGGGACAGAGCTCCTATAATTCACCCCTCCACTTT. It yields the protein CAAKGQSSYNSPLHF.

This clone came up a few times. The chain employs TRBV6-2 or TRBV6-3 and TRBJ2-1, with 7 bases identical to TRBD2. The germline gives CDR1 MNHEY, CDR2 SVGEGT. This CDR3 contains 17 residues. Unmatched junction bases numbered 13, after V lost 3 bases and J lost 5 bases. The CDR3 nucleotides read TGTGCCAGCAGTTATACACCGGGTCGGCTAGCGGACAATGAGCAGTTCTTC. It codes for CASSYTPGRLADNEQFF.

The V call is TRBV12-3 or TRBV12-4, the J call TRBJ2-5, with 9 bases identical to TRBD2. The trim removed 8 bases at V and 4 bases at J, leaving 5 bases unmatched. The CDR3 has 13 amino acids. The CDR3 sequence: CASGGLATETQYF. In DNA, the CDR3 is TGTGCCAGCGGCGGACTAGCGACAGAGACCCAGTACTTC.

The CDR3 DNA follows: TGTGCCACCAGCAGACCTCAGACTAGCGGGAGTATCGGTGAGCAGTTCTTC. Its protein product is CATSRPQTSGSIGEQFF. V and J are TRBV15 and TRBJ2-1, with 12 bases fitting TRBD2. In germline, CDR1 is LNHNV, CDR2 YYDKDF (reference sequence). V gave up 2 bases and J gave up 9 bases; unmatched junction bases: 11. This CDR3 is built from 17 residues. Supplemented by reference TRBV15 and TRBJ2-1, the full variable domain reads DAMVIQNPRYQVTQFGKPVTLSCSQTLNHNVMYWYQQKSSQAPKLLFHYYDKDFNNEADTPDNFQSRRPNTSFCFLDIRSPGLGDTAMYLCATSRPQTSGSIGEQFFGPGTRLTVL.

This rearrangement joins TRBV7-3 to TRBJ2-5, with TRBD2 matching 9 bases. The CDR3 consists of 16 residues. V lost 0 bases, J lost 2 bases, and 4 bases stayed unmatched. Germline loops: CDR1 SGHTA, CDR2 FQGTGA. The CDR3 sequence: CASSLTATSGQETQYF. CDR3 sequence (DNA): TGTGCCAGCAGCTTAACTGCGACTAGCGGACAAGAGACCCAGTACTTC. The full variable domain, completed using reference TRBV7-3 and TRBJ2-5, is GAGVSQTPSNKVTEKGKYVELRCDPISGHTALYWYRQSLGQGPEFLIYFQGTGAADDSGLPNDRFFAVRPEGSVSTLKIQRTERGDSAVYLCASSLTATSGQETQYFGPGTRLLVL.

Here the CDR3 DNA reads TGTGCCAGCACCAAGGGGGGGTTTGAAGATACGCAGTATTTT. Encoded protein: CASTKGGFEDTQYF. V gene TRBV7-9 combines with J gene TRBJ2-3, with a weak D call TRBD2 (7 bases). Per germline, CDR1 SEHNR and CDR2 FQNEAQ (reference sequence). V was shortened by 7 bases and J by 5 bases, with 16 bases between the two germline ends. The CDR3 runs to 14 residues.

This clone was picked up a small number of times. The chain employs TRBV10-3 and TRBJ1-4; D gene unclear. Between the trimmed V and J ends, which lost 10 bases and 0 bases, there was a span of 12 bases. This CDR3 is 14 amino acids long. Looked up from germline, CDR1 is ENHRY and CDR2 is SYGVKD. CDR3 sequence reads: CATSGGSTNEKLFF. Written as DNA, the CDR3 is TGTGCCACCTCAGGCGGGTCAACTAATGAAAAACTGTTTTTT.

The chain uses TRBV18 and TRBJ2-1, with 7 bases aligning to TRBD2. The CDR3 length is 14 residues. V was clipped by 6 bases and J by 4 bases; unmatched bases: 6. Germline V gives CDR1 KGHSH, CDR2 LQKENI. CDR3 nucleotide sequence: TGTGCCAGCTCGCCCGGGAGGCTATACAATGAGCAGTTCTTC. Protein sequence: CASSPGRLYNEQFF.

This chain joins TRBV28 and TRBJ1-1, with a tentative D call TRBD1 (5 bases). This CDR3 is 15 amino acids long. Trimming left V 4 bases short and J 5 bases short, with 17 bases between. CDR1 and CDR2 from the germline V gene are MDHEN and SYDVKM. The chain's CDR3 is CASSWGSKEGTEAFF. In DNA form, the CDR3 reads TGTGCCAGCAGTTGGGGCTCGAAGGAGGGTACTGAAGCTTTCTTT. The full variable domain, with the rest looked up from reference TRBV28 and TRBJ1-1, is DVKVTQSSRYLVKRTGEKVFLECVQDMDHENMFWYRQDPGLGLRLIYFSYDVKMKEKGDIPEGYSVSREKKERFSLILESASTNQTSMYLCASSWGSKEGTEAFFGQGTRLTVV.

The chain is built from TRBV4-1 and TRBJ2-3, with D unclear. The CDR3 extends over 15 amino acids. V was cut by 0 bases and J by 0 bases, with 7 bases left in between. Germline V lookup: CDR1 MGHRA, CDR2 YSYEKL. The chain's CDR3 is CASSQEPVSTDTQYF. DNA of the CDR3: TGCGCCAGCAGCCAAGAACCGGTCAGCACAGATACGCAGTATTTT.

The chain carries TRBV27 and TRBJ1-1; D not certain. The V gene's germline CDR1 is MNHEY and CDR2 SMNVEV (reference sequence). The CDR3 runs 14 residues. The germline V and J ends were trimmed by 4 bases and 1 base, with 10 bases remaining between them. The DNA of the CDR3 is TGTGCCAGCAGTTCCCGCGTGAGGAACACTGAAGCTTTCTTT. It yields the protein CASSSRVRNTEAFF.